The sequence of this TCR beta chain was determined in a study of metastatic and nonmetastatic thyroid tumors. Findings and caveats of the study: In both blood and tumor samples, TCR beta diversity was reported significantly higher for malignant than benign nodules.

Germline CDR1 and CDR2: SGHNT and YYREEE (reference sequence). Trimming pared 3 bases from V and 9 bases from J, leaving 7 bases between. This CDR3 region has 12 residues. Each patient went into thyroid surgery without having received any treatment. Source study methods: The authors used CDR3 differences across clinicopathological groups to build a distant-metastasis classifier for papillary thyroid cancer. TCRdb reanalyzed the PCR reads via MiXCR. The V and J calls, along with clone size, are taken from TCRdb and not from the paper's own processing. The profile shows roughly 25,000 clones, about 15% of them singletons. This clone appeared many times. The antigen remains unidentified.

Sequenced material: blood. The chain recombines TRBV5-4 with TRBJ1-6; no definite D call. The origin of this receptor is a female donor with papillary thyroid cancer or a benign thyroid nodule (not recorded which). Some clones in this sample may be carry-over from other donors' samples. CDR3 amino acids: CASSSGGSPLHF. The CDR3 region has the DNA TGTGCCAGCAGCTCGGGAGGTTCACCCCTCCACTTT.